These T cell receptor beta chains were read from a single sample in a study of identical twins. Each CDR3 protein gets one entry after TCRdb re-called the 5' RACE reads with MiXCR. The table includes 1.5 million to 2 million distinct CDR3 sequences, about 32% detected once. Sequences were obtained from cord blood. The receptors originated from a newborn girl in good health. Both conserved end residues are part of each CDR3. Fields, in order: D gene, J gene, V gene, clone size, CDR3 protein, CDR3 DNA. A D gene is named only where the DNA matches it firmly. Not every row has a clone size; where given, it reads once, few, many or a size class.

NA,TRBJ1-2,TRBV24-1,NA,CATSDPGVDGCTF,TGTGCCACCAGTGATCCAGGGGTGGATGGCTGCACCTTC
NA,TRBJ1-4,TRBV28,few,CASSLGKKLFF,TGTGCCAGCAGTTTGGGAAAAAAACTGTTTTTT
NA,TRBJ1-2,TRBV3-1,few,CASSQDPDGYTF,TGTGCCAGCAGCCAAGATCCGGATGGCTACACCTTC
TRBD2,TRBJ2-1,TRBV11-3,NA,CASINGLAGGPQYNEQFF,TGTGCCAGCATAAACGGACTAGCGGGGGGGCCTCAGTACAATGAGCAGTTCTTC
TRBD2,TRBJ2-7,TRBV6-2/TRBV6-3,NA,CASRPRKTSGAYEQYF,TGTGCCAGCAGGCCCCGGAAGACTAGCGGGGCCTACGAGCAGTACTTC
NA,TRBJ2-7,TRBV21-1,NA,CASAPGPRSPYNEQYF,TGTGCCAGCGCACCGGGGCCAAGATCCCCCTACAATGAGCAGTACTTC
NA,TRBJ2-7,TRBV19,NA,CATAFTGRPYEQYF,TGTGCCACCGCGTTCACAGGGCGCCCCTACGAGCAGTACTTC
NA,TRBJ2-1,TRBV7-2,NA,CASSLDWLAGNEQFF,TGTGCCAGCAGCTTAGACTGGCTAGCCGGGAATGAGCAGTTCTTC
TRBD2,TRBJ2-1,TRBV20-1,few,CSARDTGGGVYNEQFF,TGCAGTGCTAGAGATACGGGCGGGGGAGTTTACAATGAGCAGTTCTTC
NA,TRBJ1-4,TRBV7-8,once,CASSLYNSRVANEELFF,TGTGCCAGCAGCTTATATAACAGTCGAGTTGCTAATGAAGAACTGTTTTTT
NA,TRBJ2-5,TRBV2,once,CASSEALAARRETQYF,TGTGCCAGCAGTGAAGCGCTTGCGGCTCGACGGGAGACCCAGTACTTC
NA,TRBJ1-1,TRBV7-9,NA,CASSVGGGPEAFF,TGTGCCAGCAGCGTAGGGGGAGGGCCTGAAGCTTTCTTT
TRBD2,TRBJ2-7,TRBV2,NA,CASVSSGSFSYEQYF,TGTGCCAGCGTTAGTAGCGGGTCATTCTCCTACGAGCAGTACTTC
TRBD2,TRBJ2-1,TRBV3-1,few,CASSQEWRLARNNEQFF,TGTGCCAGCAGCCAAGAATGGAGACTAGCGCGGAACAATGAGCAGTTCTTC
NA,TRBJ2-7,TRBV3-1,NA,CASSQEPHPYNEQYF,TGTGCCAGCAGCCAAGAACCGCACCCCTACAATGAGCAGTACTTC
NA,TRBJ2-2,TRBV7-2,NA,CASSDRPGTGELFF,TGTGCCAGCAGCGACCGACCAGGAACCGGGGAGCTGTTTTTT
TRBD1,TRBJ1-2,TRBV7-9,few,CASSRGGDRGQLYGYTF,TGTGCCAGCAGCAGGGGTGGGGACAGGGGACAACTCTATGGCTACACCTTC
NA,TRBJ2-1,TRBV9,NA,CASSVVTGGPGEQFF,TGTGCCAGCAGCGTAGTCACGGGGGGCCCGGGTGAGCAGTTCTTC
NA,TRBJ2-7,TRBV21-1,NA,CASSKICWREGPPRSYNEQYF,TGTGCCAGCAGCAAAATTTGCTGGCGGGAGGGCCCTCCGCGGTCTTACAATGAGCAGTACTTC
TRBD1,TRBJ2-5,TRBV19,NA,CASTQTGLKTQYF,TGTGCCAGTACCCAGACAGGGCTAAAGACCCAGTACTTC
NA,TRBJ2-5,TRBV11-1,NA,CASSLVNRGGEQYF,TGTGCCAGCAGCTTAGTGAACAGGGGGGGTGAGCAGTACTTC
TRBD1,TRBJ2-1,TRBV4-1,many,CASSQALGQGLSYNEQFF,TGCGCCAGCAGCCAAGCATTGGGACAGGGCCTTTCCTACAATGAGCAGTTCTTC
TRBD2,TRBJ2-1,TRBV7-2,NA,CASSFSVTSGYNEQFF,TGTGCCAGCAGCTTTTCGGTGACTAGCGGCTACAATGAGCAGTTCTTC
TRBD2,TRBJ2-3,TRBV20-1,NA,CSATSGGALDTQYF,TGCAGTGCTACTAGCGGGGGGGCCCTAGATACGCAGTATTTT
TRBD2,TRBJ2-5,TRBV5-1,NA,CASSLDRLAGDETQYF,TGCGCCAGCAGCTTGGATCGTCTAGCGGGGGACGAGACCCAGTACTTC
NA,TRBJ2-7,TRBV2,once,CASSERLALTYEQYF,TGTGCCAGCAGTGAACGGCTAGCCCTCACCTACGAGCAGTACTTC
NA,TRBJ2-4,TRBV12-3/TRBV12-4,NA,CASSPEEGIKNIQYF,TGTGCCAGCAGCCCCGAGGAGGGTATCAAAAACATTCAGTACTTC
TRBD2,TRBJ2-1,TRBV6-4,few,CASSETSGGAYNEQFF,TGTGCCAGCAGTGAGACTAGCGGGGGGGCCTACAATGAGCAGTTCTTC
TRBD2,TRBJ2-5,TRBV3-1,few,CASSPGLAARNEQYF,TGTGCCAGCAGCCCCGGACTAGCGGCGAGGAATGAGCAGTACTTC
NA,TRBJ1-4,TRBV7-2,NA,CASSGDRMAEKLFF,TGTGCCAGCAGCGGCGACAGGATGGCCGAAAAACTGTTTTTT
TRBD1,TRBJ1-3,TRBV6-5,NA,CASSYSSTGGHTIYF,TGTGCCAGCAGTTACTCGAGCACAGGGGGGCACACCATATATTTT
TRBD2,TRBJ2-7,TRBV5-1,NA,CASSLSGLAREQYF,TGCGCCAGCAGCTTGTCTGGACTAGCGAGGGAGCAGTACTTC
NA,TRBJ2-3,TRBV21-1,NA,CASSKALPLSGGFTDTQYF,TGTGCCAGCAGCAAAGCCCTGCCCCTCAGCGGGGGATTCACAGATACGCAGTATTTT
NA,TRBJ2-7,TRBV4-1,few,CASSRIGLSSYNEQYF,TGCGCCAGCAGCCGCATCGGACTGTCCTCCTACAATGAGCAGTACTTC
NA,TRBJ2-1,TRBV11-2,few,CASSSAGYEQFF,TGTGCCAGCAGCTCAGCCGGGTATGAGCAGTTCTTC